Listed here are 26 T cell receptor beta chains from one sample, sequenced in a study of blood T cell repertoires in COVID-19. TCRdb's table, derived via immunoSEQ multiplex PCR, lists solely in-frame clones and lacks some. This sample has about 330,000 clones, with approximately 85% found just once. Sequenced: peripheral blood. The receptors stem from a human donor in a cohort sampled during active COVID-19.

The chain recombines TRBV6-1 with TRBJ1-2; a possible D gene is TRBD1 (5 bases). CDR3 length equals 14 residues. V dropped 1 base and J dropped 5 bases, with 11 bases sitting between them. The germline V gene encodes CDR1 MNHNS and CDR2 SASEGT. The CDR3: CASSEVKGLYGYTF. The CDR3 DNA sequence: TGTGCCAGCAGTGAAGTAAAGGGACTGTATGGCTACACCTTC.

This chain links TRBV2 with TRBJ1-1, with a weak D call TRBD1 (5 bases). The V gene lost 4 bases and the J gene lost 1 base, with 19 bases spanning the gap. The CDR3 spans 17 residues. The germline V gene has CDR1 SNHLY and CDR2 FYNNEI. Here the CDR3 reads CASSVIGPCGGNTEAFF. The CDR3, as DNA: TGTGCCAGCAGTGTGATCGGACCGTGCGGGGGGAACACTGAAGCTTTCTTT.

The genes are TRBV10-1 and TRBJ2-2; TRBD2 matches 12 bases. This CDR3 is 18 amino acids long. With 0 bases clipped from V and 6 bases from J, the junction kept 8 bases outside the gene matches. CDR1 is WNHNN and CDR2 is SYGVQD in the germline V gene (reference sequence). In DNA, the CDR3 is TGCGCCAGCAGTGAGTCTGGACTAGCGGGGCCCCTCGCCGGGGAGCTGTTTTTT. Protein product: CASSESGLAGPLAGELFF.

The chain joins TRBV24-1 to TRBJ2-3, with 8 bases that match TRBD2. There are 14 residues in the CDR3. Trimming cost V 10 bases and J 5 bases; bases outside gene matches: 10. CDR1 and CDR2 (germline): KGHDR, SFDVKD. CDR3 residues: CATRGERGIDTQYF. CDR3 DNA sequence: TGTGCCACTAGGGGGGAGCGGGGGATAGATACGCAGTATTTT.

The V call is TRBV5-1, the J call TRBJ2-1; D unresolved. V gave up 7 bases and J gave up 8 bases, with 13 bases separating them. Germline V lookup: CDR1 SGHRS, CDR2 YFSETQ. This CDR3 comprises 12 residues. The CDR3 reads CASQALSDEQFF. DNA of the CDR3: TGCGCCAGCCAGGCCCTATCGGATGAGCAGTTCTTC.

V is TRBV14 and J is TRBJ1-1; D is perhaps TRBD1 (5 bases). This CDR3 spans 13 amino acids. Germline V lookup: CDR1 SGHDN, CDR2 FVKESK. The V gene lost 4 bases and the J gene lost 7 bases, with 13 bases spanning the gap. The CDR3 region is CASSRLPRDEAFF. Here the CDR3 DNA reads TGTGCCAGCAGCCGACTCCCCAGGGATGAAGCTTTCTTT.

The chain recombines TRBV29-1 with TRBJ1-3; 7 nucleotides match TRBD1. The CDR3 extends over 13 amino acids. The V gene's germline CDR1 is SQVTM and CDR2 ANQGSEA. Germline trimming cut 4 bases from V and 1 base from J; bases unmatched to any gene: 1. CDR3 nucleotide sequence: TGCAGCGTTGTACAGGGGTCTGGAAACACCATATATTTT. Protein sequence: CSVVQGSGNTIYF.

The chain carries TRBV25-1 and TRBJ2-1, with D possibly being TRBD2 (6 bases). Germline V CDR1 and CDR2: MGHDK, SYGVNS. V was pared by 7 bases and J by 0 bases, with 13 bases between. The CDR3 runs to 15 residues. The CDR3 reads CASNPLGGSYNEQFF. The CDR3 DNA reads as TGTGCCAGCAATCCGCTCGGGGGCTCCTACAATGAGCAGTTCTTC.

The CDR3 spells CASTSPTGDYGYTF. As DNA, the CDR3 is TGTGCCAGCACTTCCCCAACAGGTGACTATGGCTACACCTTC. V and J are TRBV19 and TRBJ1-2, with D possibly being TRBD1 (5 bases). Germline V gene data show CDR1 as LNHDA and CDR2 as SQIVND (reference sequence). V was shortened by 9 bases and J by 3 bases, with 17 bases between the two germline ends. The CDR3 is 14 amino acids. Looking up the rest from reference TRBV19 and TRBJ1-2 gives the full variable domain: DGGITQSPKYLFRKEGQNVTLSCEQNLNHDAMYWYRQDPGQGLRLIYYSQIVNDFQKGDIAEGYSVSREKKESFPLTVTSAQKNPTAFYLCASTSPTGDYGYTFGSGTRLTVV.

For the CDR3, the DNA is TGTGCCAGCTCCGACAGGGCGAACACTGAAGCTTTCTTT. Its translation: CASSDRANTEAFF. This sequence joins TRBV19 and TRBJ1-1; the match to TRBD1 covers 7 bases. Trimming at V came to 9 bases and at J to 1 base, leaving 5 bases not matched to a gene. The length of the CDR3 is 13 residues. Per germline, CDR1 LNHDA and CDR2 SQIVND (reference sequence).

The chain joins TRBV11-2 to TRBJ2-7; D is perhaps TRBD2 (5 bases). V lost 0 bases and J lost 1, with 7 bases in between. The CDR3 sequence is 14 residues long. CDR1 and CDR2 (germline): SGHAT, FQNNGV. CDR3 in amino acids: CASSLERASYEQYF. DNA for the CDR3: TGTGCCAGCAGCTTAGAGCGGGCGTCCTACGAGCAGTACTTC.

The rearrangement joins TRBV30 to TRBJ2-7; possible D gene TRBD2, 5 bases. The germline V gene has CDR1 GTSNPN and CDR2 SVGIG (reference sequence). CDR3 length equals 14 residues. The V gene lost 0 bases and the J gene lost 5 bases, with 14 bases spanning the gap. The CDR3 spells CAWSVDAGLDEQYF. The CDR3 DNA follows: TGTGCCTGGAGTGTAGACGCGGGTTTGGACGAGCAGTACTTC.

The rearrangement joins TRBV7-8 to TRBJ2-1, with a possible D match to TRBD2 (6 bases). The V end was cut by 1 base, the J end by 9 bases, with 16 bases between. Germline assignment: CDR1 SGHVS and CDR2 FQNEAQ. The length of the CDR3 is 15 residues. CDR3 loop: CASSLVPPSRGEQFF. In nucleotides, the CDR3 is TGTGCCAGCAGCTTAGTTCCCCCTTCGCGGGGTGAGCAGTTCTTC.

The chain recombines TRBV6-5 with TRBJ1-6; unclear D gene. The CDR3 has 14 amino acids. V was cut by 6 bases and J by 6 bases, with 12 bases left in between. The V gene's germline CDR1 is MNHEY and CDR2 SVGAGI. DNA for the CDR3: TGTGCCAGCAGACTCGAATTTGGTAATTCACCCCTCCACTTT. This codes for CASRLEFGNSPLHF.

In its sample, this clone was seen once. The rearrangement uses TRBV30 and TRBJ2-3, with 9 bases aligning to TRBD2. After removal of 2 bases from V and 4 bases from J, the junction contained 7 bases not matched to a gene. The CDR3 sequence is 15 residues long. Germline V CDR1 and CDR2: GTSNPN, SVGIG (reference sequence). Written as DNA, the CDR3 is TGTGCCTGGAGTAAAGGCGGGGGGGCCGCAGATACGCAGTATTTT. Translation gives CAWSKGGGAADTQYF.

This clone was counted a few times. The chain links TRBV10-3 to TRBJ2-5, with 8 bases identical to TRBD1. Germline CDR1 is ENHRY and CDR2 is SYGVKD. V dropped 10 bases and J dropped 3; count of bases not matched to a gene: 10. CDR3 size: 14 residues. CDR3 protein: CATLQGASEETQYF. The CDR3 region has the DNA TGTGCCACCCTTCAGGGGGCCTCCGAAGAGACCCAGTACTTC.

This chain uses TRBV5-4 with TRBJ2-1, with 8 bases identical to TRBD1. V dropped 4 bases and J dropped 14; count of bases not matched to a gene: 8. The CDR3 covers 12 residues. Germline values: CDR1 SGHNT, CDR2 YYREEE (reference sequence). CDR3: CASSTQPGQEFF. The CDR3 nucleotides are TGTGCCAGCAGCACTCAACCGGGACAGGAGTTCTTC.

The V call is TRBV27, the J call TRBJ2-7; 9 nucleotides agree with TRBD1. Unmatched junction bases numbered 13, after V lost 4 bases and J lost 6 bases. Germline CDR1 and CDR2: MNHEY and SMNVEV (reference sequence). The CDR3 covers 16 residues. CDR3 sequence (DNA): TGTGCCAGCAGTTCCCCTTCCCGGGACAGGGAGGTCGAGCAGTACTTC. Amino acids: CASSSPSRDREVEQYF.

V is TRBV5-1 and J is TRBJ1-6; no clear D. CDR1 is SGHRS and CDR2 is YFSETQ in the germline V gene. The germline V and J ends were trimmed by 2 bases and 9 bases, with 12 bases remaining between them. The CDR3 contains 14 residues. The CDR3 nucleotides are TGCGCCAGCAGCTTTTCCGGGATCGGTTCACCCCTCCACTTT. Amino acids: CASSFSGIGSPLHF.

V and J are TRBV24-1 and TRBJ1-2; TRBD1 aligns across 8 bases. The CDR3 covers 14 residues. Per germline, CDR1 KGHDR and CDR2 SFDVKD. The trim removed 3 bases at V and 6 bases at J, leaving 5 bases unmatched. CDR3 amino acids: CATSDPDRGNGYTF. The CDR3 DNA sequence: TGTGCCACCAGTGATCCTGACAGGGGAAATGGCTACACCTTC.

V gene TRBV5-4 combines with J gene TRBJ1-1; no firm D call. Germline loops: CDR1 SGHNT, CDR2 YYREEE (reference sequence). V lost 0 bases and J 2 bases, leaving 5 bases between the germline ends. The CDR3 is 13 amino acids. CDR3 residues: CASSLALNTEAFF. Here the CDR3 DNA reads TGTGCCAGCAGCTTGGCCCTTAACACTGAAGCTTTCTTT.

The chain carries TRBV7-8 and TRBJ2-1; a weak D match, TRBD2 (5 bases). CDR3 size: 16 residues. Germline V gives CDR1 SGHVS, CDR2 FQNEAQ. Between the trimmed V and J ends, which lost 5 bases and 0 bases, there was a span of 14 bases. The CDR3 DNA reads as TGTGCCAGCAGCCGACTGTCCGGGGACTCCTACAATGAGCAGTTCTTC. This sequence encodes CASSRLSGDSYNEQFF. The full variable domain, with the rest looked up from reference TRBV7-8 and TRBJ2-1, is GAGVSQSPRYKVAKRGQDVALRCDPISGHVSLFWYQQALGQGPEFLTYFQNEAQLDKSGLPSDRFFAERPEGSVSTLKIQRTQQEDSAVYLCASSRLSGDSYNEQFFGPGTRLTVL.

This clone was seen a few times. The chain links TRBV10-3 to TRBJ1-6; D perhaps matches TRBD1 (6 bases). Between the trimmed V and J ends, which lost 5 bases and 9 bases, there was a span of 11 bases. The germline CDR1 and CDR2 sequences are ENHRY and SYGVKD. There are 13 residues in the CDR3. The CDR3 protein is CAISPSGVSPLHF. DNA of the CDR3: TGTGCCATCAGTCCCTCAGGGGTTTCACCCCTCCACTTT.

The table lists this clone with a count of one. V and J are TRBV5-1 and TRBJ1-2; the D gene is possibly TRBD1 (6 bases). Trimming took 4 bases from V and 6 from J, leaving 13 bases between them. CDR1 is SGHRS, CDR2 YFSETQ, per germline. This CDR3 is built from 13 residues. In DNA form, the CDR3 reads TGCGCCAGCAGCGACCACAGGGTGGATGGCTACACCTTC. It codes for CASSDHRVDGYTF.

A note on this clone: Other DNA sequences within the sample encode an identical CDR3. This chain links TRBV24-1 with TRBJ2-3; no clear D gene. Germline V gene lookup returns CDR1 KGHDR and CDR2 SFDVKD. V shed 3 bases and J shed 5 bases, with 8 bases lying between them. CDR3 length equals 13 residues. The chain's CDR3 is CATSDPSRDTQYF. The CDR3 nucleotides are TGTGCCACCAGTGATCCCTCCAGAGATACGCAGTATTTT.

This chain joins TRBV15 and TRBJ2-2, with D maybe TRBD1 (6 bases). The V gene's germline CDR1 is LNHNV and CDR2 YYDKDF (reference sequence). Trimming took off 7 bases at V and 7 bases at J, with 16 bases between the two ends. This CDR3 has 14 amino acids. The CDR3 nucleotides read TGTGCCACCACCCAACAAACAGGGCTCGGGGAGCTGTTTTTT. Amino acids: CATTQQTGLGELFF.